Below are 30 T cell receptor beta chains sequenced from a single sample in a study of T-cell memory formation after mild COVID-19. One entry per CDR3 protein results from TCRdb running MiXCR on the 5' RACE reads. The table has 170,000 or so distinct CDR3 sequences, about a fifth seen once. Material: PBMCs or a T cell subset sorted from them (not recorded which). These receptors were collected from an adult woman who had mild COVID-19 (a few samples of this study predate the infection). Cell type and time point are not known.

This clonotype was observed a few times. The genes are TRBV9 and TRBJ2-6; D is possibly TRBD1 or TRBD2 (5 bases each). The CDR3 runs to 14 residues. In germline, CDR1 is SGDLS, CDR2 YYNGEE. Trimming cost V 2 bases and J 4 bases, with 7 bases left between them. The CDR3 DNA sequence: TGTGCCAGCAGCGTGGGGACCGGGGCCAACGTCCTGACTTTC. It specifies CASSVGTGANVLTF.

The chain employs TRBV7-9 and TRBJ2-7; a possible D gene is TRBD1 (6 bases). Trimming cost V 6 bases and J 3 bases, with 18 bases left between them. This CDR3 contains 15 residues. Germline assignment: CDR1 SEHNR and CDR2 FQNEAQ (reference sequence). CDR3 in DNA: TGTGCCAGCAGTGTATTGGGGGCACCTAGCTACGAGCAGTACTTC. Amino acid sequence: CASSVLGAPSYEQYF.

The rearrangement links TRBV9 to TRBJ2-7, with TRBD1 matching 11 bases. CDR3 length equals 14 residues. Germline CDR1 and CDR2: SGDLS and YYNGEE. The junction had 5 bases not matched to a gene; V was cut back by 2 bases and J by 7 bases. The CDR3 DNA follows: TGTGCCAGCAGCGTTGGGACAGGGGGGCAGGAGCAGTACTTC. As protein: CASSVGTGGQEQYF.

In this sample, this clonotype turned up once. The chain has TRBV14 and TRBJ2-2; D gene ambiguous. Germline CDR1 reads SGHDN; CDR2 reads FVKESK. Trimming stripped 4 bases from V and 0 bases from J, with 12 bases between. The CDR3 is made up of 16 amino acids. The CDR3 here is CASSPTRQTNTGELFF. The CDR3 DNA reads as TGTGCCAGCAGCCCCACCAGGCAGACGAACACCGGGGAGCTGTTTTTT.

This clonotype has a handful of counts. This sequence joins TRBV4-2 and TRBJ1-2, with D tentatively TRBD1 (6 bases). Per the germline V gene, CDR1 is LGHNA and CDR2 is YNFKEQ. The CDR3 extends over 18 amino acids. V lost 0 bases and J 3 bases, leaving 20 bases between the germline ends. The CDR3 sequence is CASSQEEVGGLGHYGYTF. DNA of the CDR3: TGTGCCAGCAGCCAAGAAGAGGTAGGGGGGCTCGGGCACTATGGCTACACCTTC.

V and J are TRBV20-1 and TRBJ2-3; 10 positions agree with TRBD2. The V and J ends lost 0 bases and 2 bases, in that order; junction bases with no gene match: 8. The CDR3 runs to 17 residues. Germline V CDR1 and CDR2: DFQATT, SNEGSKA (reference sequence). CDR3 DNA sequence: TGCAGTGCTAGAGATGGTAATAGCGGGAGGCTCACAGATACGCAGTATTTT. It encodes CSARDGNSGRLTDTQYF.

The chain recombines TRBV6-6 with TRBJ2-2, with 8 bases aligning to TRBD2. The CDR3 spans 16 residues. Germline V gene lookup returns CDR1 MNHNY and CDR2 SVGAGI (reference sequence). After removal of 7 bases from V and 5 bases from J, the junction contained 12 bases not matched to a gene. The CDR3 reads CASTDRGGGNTGELFF. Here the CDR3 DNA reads TGTGCCAGCACCGACCGGGGGGGAGGGAATACCGGGGAGCTGTTTTTT.

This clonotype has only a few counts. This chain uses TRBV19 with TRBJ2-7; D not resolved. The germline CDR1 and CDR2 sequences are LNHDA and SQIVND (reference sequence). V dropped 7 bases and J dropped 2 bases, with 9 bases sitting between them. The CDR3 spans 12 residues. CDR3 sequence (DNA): TGTGCCAGTATGGACGGAACCTACGAGCAGTACTTC. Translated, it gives CASMDGTYEQYF.

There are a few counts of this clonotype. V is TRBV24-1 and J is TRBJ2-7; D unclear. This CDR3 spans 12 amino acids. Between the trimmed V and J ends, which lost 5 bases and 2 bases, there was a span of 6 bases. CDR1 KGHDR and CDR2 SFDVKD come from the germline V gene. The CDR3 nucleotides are TGTGCCACCAGTGCAGGTACCTACGAGCAGTACTTC. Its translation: CATSAGTYEQYF.

CDR3 in DNA: TGTGCCAGCAGCTTACGAGACGATGAGCAGTTCTTC. Its translation: CASSLRDDEQFF. The V call is TRBV7-6, the J call TRBJ2-1; no definite D call. This CDR3 contains 12 residues. Germline V gene sequence: CDR1 SGHVS, CDR2 FNYEAQ. The V end was cut by 2 bases, the J end by 8 bases, with 7 bases between.

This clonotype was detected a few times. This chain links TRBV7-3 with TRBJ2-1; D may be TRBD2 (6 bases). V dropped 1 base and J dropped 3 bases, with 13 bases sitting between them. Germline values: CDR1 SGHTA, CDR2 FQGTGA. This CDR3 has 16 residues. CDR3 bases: TGTGCCAGCAGCTTAAACGCGGGGCCGGACTACAATGAGCAGTTCTTC. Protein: CASSLNAGPDYNEQFF.

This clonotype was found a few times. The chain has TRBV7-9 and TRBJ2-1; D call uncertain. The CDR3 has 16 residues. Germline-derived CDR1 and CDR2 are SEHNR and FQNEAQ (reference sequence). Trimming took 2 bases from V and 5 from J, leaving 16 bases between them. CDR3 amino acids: CASSLLKVSTDNEQFF. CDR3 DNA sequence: TGTGCCAGCAGCTTACTCAAGGTATCAACGGACAATGAGCAGTTCTTC.

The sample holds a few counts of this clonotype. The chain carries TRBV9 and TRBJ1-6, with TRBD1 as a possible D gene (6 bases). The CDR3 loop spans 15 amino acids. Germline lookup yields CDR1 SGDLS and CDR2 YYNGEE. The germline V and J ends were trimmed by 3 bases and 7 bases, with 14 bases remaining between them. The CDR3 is CASSEEGHGNSPLHF. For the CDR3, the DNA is TGTGCCAGCAGCGAAGAGGGACATGGGAATTCACCCCTCCACTTT.

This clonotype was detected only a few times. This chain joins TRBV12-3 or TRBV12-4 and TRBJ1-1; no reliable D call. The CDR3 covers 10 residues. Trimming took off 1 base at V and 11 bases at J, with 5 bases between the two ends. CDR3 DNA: TGTGCCAGCAGTTTAGTCCCGGCTTTCTTT. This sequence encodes CASSLVPAFF.

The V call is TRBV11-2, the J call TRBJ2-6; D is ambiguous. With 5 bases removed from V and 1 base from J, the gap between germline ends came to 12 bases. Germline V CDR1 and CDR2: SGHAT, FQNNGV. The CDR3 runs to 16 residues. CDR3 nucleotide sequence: TGTGCCAGCAGCCCTCGCCCTCAGTCTGGGGCCAACGTCCTGACTTTC. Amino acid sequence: CASSPRPQSGANVLTF.

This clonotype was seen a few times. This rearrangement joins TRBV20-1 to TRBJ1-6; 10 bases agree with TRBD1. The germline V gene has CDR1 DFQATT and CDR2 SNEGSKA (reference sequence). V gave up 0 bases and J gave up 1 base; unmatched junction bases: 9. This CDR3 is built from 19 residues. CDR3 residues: CSAREQETGGLSYNSPLHF. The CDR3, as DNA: TGCAGTGCTAGAGAGCAGGAGACAGGGGGCCTTTCCTATAATTCACCCCTCCACTTT.

The CDR3 nucleotides are TGTGCCAGACAGGTGAGCTCCTACAATGAGCAGTTCTTC. Its protein product is CARQVSSYNEQFF. The chain is built from TRBV2 and TRBJ2-1; D perhaps matches TRBD1 (5 bases). The V and J ends lost 9 bases and 0 bases respectively, with 9 bases between them. Germline assignment: CDR1 SNHLY and CDR2 FYNNEI. This CDR3 is 13 amino acids long.

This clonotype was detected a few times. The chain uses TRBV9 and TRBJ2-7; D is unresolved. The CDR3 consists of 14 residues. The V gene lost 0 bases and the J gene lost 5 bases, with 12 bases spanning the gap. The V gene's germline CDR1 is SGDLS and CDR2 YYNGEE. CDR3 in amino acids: CASSVGNGVDEQYF. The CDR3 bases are TGTGCCAGCAGCGTAGGAAACGGCGTCGACGAGCAGTACTTC.

CDR3 amino acids: CASSVGGPGELFF. CDR3 nucleotides: TGTGCCAGCAGCGTAGGGGGACCCGGGGAGCTGTTTTTT. The chain has TRBV9 and TRBJ2-2; D may correspond to TRBD1 or TRBD2 (5 bases each). This CDR3 contains 13 residues. CDR1 is SGDLS, CDR2 YYNGEE, per germline. V lost 0 bases and J 6 bases, leaving 6 bases between the germline ends.

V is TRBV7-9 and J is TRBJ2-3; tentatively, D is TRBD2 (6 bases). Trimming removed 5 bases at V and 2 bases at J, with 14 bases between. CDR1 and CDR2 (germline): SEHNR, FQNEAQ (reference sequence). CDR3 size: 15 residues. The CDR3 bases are TGTGCCAGCAGCCCACGACTAGGGATCACAGATACGCAGTATTTT. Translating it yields CASSPRLGITDTQYF. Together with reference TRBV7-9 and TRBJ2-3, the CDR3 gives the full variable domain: DTGVSQNPRHKITKRGQNVTFRCDPISEHNRLYWYRQTLGQGPEFLTYFQNEAQLEKSRLLSDRFSAERPKGSFSTLEIQRTEQGDSAMYLCASSPRLGITDTQYFGPGTRLTVL.

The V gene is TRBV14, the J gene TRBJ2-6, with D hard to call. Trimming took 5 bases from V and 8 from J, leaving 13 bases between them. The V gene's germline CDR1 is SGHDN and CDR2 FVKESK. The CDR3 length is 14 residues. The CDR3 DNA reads TGTGCCAGCAGCAAAGCCAGACGTCCCAACGTCCTGACTTTC. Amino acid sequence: CASSKARRPNVLTF.

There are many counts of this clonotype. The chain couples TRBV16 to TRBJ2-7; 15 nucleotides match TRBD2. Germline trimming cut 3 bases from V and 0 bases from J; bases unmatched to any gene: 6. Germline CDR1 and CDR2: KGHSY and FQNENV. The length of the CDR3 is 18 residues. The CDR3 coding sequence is TGTGCCAGCAGCCACGGACTAGCGGGAGGGGGGTTCTCCTACGAGCAGTACTTC. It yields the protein CASSHGLAGGGFSYEQYF.

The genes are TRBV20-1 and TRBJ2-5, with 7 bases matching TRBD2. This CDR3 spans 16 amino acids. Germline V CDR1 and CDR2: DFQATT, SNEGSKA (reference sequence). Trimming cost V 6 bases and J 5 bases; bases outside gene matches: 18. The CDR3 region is CSAPRGGSTPWETQYF. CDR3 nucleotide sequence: TGCAGTGCCCCTAGGGGCGGGAGCACGCCGTGGGAGACCCAGTACTTC.

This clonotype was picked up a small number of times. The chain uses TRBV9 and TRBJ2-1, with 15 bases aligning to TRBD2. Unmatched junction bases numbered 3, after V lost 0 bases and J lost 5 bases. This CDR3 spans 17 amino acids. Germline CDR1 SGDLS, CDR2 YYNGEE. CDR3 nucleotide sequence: TGTGCCAGCAGCGTAGGGACTAGCGGGAGGGCCGACAATGAGCAGTTCTTC. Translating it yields CASSVGTSGRADNEQFF.

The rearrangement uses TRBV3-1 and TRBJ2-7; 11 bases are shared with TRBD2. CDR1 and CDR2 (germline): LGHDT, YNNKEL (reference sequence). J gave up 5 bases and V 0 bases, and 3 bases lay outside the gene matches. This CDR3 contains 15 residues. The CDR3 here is CASSQEASGRHEQYF. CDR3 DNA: TGTGCCAGCAGCCAAGAGGCTAGCGGGAGGCACGAGCAGTACTTC.

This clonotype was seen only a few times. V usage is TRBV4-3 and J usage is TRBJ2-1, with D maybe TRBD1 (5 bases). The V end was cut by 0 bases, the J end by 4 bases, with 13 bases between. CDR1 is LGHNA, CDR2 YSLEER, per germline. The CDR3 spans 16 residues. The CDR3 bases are TGCGCCAGCAGCCAAGATGGGGCGACCTCATACAATGAGCAGTTCTTC. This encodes CASSQDGATSYNEQFF.

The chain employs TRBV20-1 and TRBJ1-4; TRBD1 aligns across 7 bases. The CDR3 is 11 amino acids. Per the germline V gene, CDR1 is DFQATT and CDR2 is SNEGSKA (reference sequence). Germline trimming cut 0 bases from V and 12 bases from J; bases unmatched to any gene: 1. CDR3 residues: CSAREQGQLFF. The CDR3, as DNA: TGCAGTGCTAGAGAACAGGGGCAACTGTTTTTT.

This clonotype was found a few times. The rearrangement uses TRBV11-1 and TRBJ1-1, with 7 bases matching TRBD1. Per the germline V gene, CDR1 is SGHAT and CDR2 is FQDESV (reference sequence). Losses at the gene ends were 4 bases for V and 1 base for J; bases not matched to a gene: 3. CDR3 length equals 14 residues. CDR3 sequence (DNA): TGTGCCAGCAGCTGGGACAGCCCGAACACTGAAGCTTTCTTT. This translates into CASSWDSPNTEAFF.

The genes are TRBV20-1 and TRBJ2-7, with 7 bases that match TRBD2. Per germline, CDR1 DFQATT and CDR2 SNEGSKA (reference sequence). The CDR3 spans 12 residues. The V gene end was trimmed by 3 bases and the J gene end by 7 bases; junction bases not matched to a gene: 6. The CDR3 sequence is CSARGLAVEQYF. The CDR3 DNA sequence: TGCAGTGCTAGGGGCCTAGCGGTAGAGCAGTACTTC.

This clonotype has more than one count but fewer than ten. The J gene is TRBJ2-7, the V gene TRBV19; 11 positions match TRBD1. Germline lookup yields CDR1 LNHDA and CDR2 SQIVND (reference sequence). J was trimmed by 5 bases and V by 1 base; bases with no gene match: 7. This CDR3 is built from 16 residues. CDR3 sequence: CASSIALGQGGHEQYF. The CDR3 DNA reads TGTGCCAGTAGTATAGCGCTGGGACAGGGGGGCCACGAGCAGTACTTC.